Given below is one T cell receptor beta chain in context. Its antigen remains unidentified. Base qualities were left out, and no much larger clone turns up one base away. Receptor libraries were prepared by the immunoSEQ multiplex PCR assay. As stored in TCRdb, this immuneACCESS dataset retains in-frame rearrangements with V and J assigned. A fraction of the clones does not appear; measured against another copy, unresolved V genes explain less than half of the discrepancy, and the remainder lacks a known reason. Across this sample there are approximately 46,000 clones, with about 91% seen only once. Roughly 9% of the sample comes from the top ten. These data come from a study of T cell changes during pregnancy in multiple sclerosis (dated by TCRdb to the late 2010s). Background on the whole study: Changes in the T cell repertoire over the course of pregnancy were examined in this study in women with multiple sclerosis.

Cut back by 5 bases and 2 bases, the V and J ends lie 15 bases apart. The CDR3 spans 15 residues, from the cysteine through the phenylalanine. Kept here is only the CDR3 DNA, which spans 45 bases and is read in frame from base 1. From the germline V gene (reference sequence), CDR1 is MNHEY and CDR2 is SMNVEV. This sequence was found in a female donor with multiple sclerosis, enrolled in a pregnancy study. This chain is built from TRBV27 and TRBJ1-2; no D gene call is confident. Specimen: CD8+ T cells from peripheral blood mononuclear cells, collected after pregnancy. The base sequence is TGTGCCAGCAGTGGCACAGCAAACACCAACTATGGCTACACCTTC. Translated, this gives CASSGTANTNYGYTF.